The rows below give T cell receptor beta chains drawn from one sample of a study of blood T cell repertoires in COVID-19. Assay: immunoSEQ multiplex PCR; the TCRdb copy retains only in-frame clones and omits some. The top ten clones hold 5% to 5.5% of a sample with fewer than 85,000 clones, roughly nine tenths of them seen once. Sample: peripheral blood. Receptors originate from a man in his 60s with acute or convalescent COVID-19. The CDR3 runs from the conserved cysteine through the conserved F or W. A D gene is named only where the DNA matches it firmly. Only part of the rows carry a size: once, few, many, or a class if the clone is expanded.

clone size,V gene,J gene,D gene,CDR3 protein
-,TRBV4-3,TRBJ1-2,-,CASSQETSDSYGYTF
-,TRBV3-1/TRBV3-2,TRBJ2-5,-,CASSAGPTEGETQYF
-,TRBV4-3,TRBJ1-6,TRBD1,CASSHAGQGYNSPLHF
-,TRBV27,TRBJ1-2,-,CASSSQINYGYTF
-,TRBV12-3/TRBV12-4,TRBJ1-2,-,CASSLVQNYGYTF
-,TRBV19,TRBJ1-1,TRBD1,CASSITGTANTEAFF
-,TRBV29-1,TRBJ1-1,-,CSVFLNTEAFF
-,TRBV18,TRBJ1-2,-,CASSGTLDGYTF
few,TRBV3-1/TRBV3-2,TRBJ2-7,-,CASSRQGYEQYF
-,TRBV19,TRBJ1-4,-,CASSMGLQVGKLFF
-,TRBV2,TRBJ2-2,-,CASNQRGQEELFF
-,TRBV5-1,TRBJ1-1,-,CASSKNRDTEAFF
-,TRBV27,TRBJ2-1,TRBD2,CASRPWEGEQFF
-,TRBV2,TRBJ1-6,-,CASSITVNSPLHF
once,TRBV30,TRBJ1-2,TRBD1,CAWSGTGVYYGYTF
-,TRBV6-5,TRBJ2-1,TRBD2,CASRKGTSLYNEQFF
-,TRBV28,TRBJ1-4,-,CASKEGQNEKLFF
few,TRBV5-1,TRBJ1-4,TRBD1,CASSQGQGWKLFF
-,TRBV27,TRBJ1-1,-,CASSFSGATMNTEAFF
-,TRBV29-1,TRBJ1-2,TRBD1,CSVTGGIGYTF
once,TRBV6-4,TRBJ1-4,-,CASGGGPVPNEKLFF
once,TRBV30,TRBJ1-2,TRBD1,CAWTKPTGGWGYTF
once,TRBV18,TRBJ2-3,TRBD2,CASSPPSGGADRTDTQYF
-,TRBV3-1/TRBV3-2,TRBJ2-7,-,CASSQPTTRGSEQYF
-,TRBV5-6,TRBJ1-2,-,CASSLYFRGANYGYTF
-,TRBV7-2,TRBJ1-1,-,CASSPDGVSTEAFF
-,TRBV11-2,TRBJ2-5,-,CASSYNQETQYF
-,TRBV2,TRBJ2-3,-,CASNPSDRTDTQYF
-,TRBV7-2,TRBJ2-5,TRBD2,CASSLAGLAGETQYF
-,TRBV7-6,TRBJ2-1,TRBD1,CASSLVAPGQTYNEQFF
-,TRBV6-5,TRBJ2-3,TRBD2,CASSWTSITDTQYF
-,TRBV19,TRBJ1-1,TRBD1,CASSITPQGAGTEAFF
-,TRBV5-4,TRBJ2-2,TRBD2,CASSPSGGAHGELFF
-,TRBV19,TRBJ2-1,-,CASSNRRGPYNEQFF
few,TRBV7-9,TRBJ1-1,-,CASSLLQGEAFF
-,TRBV27,TRBJ1-2,TRBD1,CASSLTGSNGYTF
once,TRBV5-1,TRBJ1-4,TRBD1,CASSLATARGRAEKLFF
-,TRBV11-2,TRBJ1-5,TRBD1,CASSSQGAGQPQHF